The sequence of this T cell receptor beta chain was determined in a study of cytomegalovirus exposure and HLA in healthy donors (dated by TCRdb to the late 2010s). As for the study more broadly: According to an earlier analysis of around 600 of the donors, 200 million or so T cells yielded some 120 million unique TCR beta sequences and less than 300 Gb of sequence data. In a later genetic analysis, genome-wide SNP genotypes for about 60% of the 666 donors were used, and that subset was treated as a discovery cohort. In the later analysis, no new phenotypic data were used to find candidate immune exposures; instead, reliance was placed on TCR beta sequences and their occurrence across donors. Every repertoire in the discovery cohort had been generated on one and the same sequencing platform. An earlier analysis of 450 to 750 of the donors used high-throughput TCR beta sequencing to judge whether each TCR beta V gene segment behaved as functional or pseudogenic. A later analysis re-analyzed previously published TCR beta repertoires from hundreds of donors and added high-resolution HLA genotyping to study TCR occurrence patterns. Because of strong linkage in the cohort, 4 to 6 DR-DQ haplotypes were treated as single units for association and clustering. Both class I and class II loci were covered by HLA typing, at four-digit resolution. Typing coverage varied by locus: roughly 620-640 donors for A, B, C, DRB1 and DQB1; around 560 for DQA1; about 590 for DPA1; 450 to 480 for DPB1. The study was designed to test whether signatures of past pathogen exposure could be identified by cataloging public T cell receptors. About 280 gigabases of sequencing data and tens of millions of unique TCR sequences were included in an early release covering several hundred HLA-typed donors. Among several hundred genotyped donors of the cohort, an average of around 240,000 unique TCR beta nucleotide sequences was sequenced per donor, of which about 19% were non-productive. Besides the first cohort of about 730 subjects, a separate validation cohort made up of about 120 different subjects was used. Of the roughly 410 genotyped donors, less than 90% were placed in the genetic ancestry cluster associated with self-reported Caucasian donors. High-throughput TCR immunosequencing, statistical association of individual TCRs with disease status, and machine learning were combined to predict cytomegalovirus infection status. Donor age, sex, ethnicity and CMV serostatus were collected together with the repertoire data. Using immunosequencing, the study profiled T cell repertoires from approximately 700 subjects and related those repertoires to cytomegalovirus serostatus. Study-wide findings and limitations: Some IMGT-functional V segments, including TRBV6-2 and TRBV6-3, could not be distinguished by the 87-base-pair reads and were therefore excluded. In a later analysis, the rate of TCR association differed among HLA loci, with DRB1 alleles having the most associated TCRs and HLA-C alleles having the fewest. A total of 150 to 200 TCR beta chains were listed by the study as associated with cytomegalovirus. An association between a missense DCLRE1C variant and V-gene and J-gene trimming of TCR beta chains was found in a later genetic analysis and replicated in an independent cohort. At a false discovery rate of 0.05, a later analysis linked some 17,000 TCR beta sequences to specific HLA alleles. Because counts were too low, roughly 16 rarely observed V segments, including chromosome 9 orphons, were excluded from the earlier analysis of 587 of the donors. In an earlier analysis of some 500 of the donors, most TCR beta V segments appeared in productive rearrangements about 90% or about 30% of the time, broadly matching IMGT annotations. When HLA alleles, especially DR and DQ, strongly co-occurred, TCR associations were difficult to assign to individual alleles. In vitro tests confirmed that a few of the cytomegalovirus-associated TCR beta chains recognize cytomegalovirus antigens. Several of the top co-occurrence clusters appeared to be linked to parvovirus B19, influenza, CMV and Epstein-Barr virus, according to a later analysis. Because HLA typing was missing for some donors at each locus, association tests included only the typed subset. A group of highly shared sequence variants was considered likely to be a technical artifact of the sequencing pipeline. Across donors, most TCR sequences were observed very rarely, whereas some public TCRs were present in many individuals. In a later genetic analysis, fewer N-insertions in productive TCRs were reported among donors in an Asian-associated ancestry cluster than the roughly 640-donor mean. Compared with equally common non-associated chains, HLA-associated TCR beta chains in a later analysis were more clonally expanded and had lower generation probabilities. Immune exposure information for the cohort was limited to CMV serostatus. A further reported finding was that TCR beta sequences accurately predicted the HLA-A and HLA-B alleles for most subjects in the first cohort. Linkage disequilibrium might explain the correlated functional status among segregating V segments, but an unknown experimental factor could not be excluded. The classifier was reported to diagnose cytomegalovirus status with high specificity and sensitivity in both the original cohort and the validation cohort. In a later analysis, most CMV-associated TCR beta chains were found to appear HLA-restricted, with HLA associations seemingly driven largely by CMV exposure. The authors suggested that the approach could potentially be generalized to other disease states and immunological phenotypes. Only TCR beta chains were sequenced in this cohort, and the absence of alpha or paired-chain data limited detectable features. Roughly uniform sequencing depth across donors was assumed in presence/absence analyses, although this assumption may not hold.

Concerning this clone: Its antigen is currently not known. Base quality data are lacking; no much larger clone is found one base away.

Receptor amplification or capture employed the immunoSEQ multiplex PCR assay. For the multiplex PCR, a mixture combining 60 forward primers for TCR Vbeta segments and 13 reverse primers for TCR Jbeta segments was used. The CDR3 region of rearranged TCR beta genes was amplified from genomic DNA by a multiplex PCR assay. Amplified TCR beta libraries were sequenced as 87-base-pair reads on the Illumina HiSeq System. On the authors' methods: A later analysis tallied 75 million to 95 million unique TCR beta chains across the roughly 610 repertoires, and around 10 million of those chains were shared by two or more donors. Raw reads were error-corrected and collapsed into unique sequences with a nearest-neighbor algorithm that merged closely related sequences to remove PCR and sequencing errors. CDR3 sequences were aligned to IMGT reference sequences to assign V, D and J gene segments. For a sequence to be retained, a match of at least six nucleotides to both a V gene segment and a J gene segment was required. Rearrangements were called productive when the CDR3 lacked stop codons and stayed in frame with V and J; all others were non-productive. CDR3 was defined according to IMGT convention as the region running from the second conserved V-encoded cysteine to the conserved J-encoded phenylalanine. In an earlier analysis of more than 550 of the donors, sequences lacking an unambiguous match to a single V gene segment were excluded. An earlier analysis of 587 of the donors classified V segments as functional when productive rearrangements were above 56.7% and as segregating when the standard deviation between donors was above 5%. To diagnose cytomegalovirus status from the catalog of TCR beta chain sequences, a statistical classification framework was built. A later analysis assigned V and J genes by comparing TCR nucleotide sequences with IMGT/GENE-DB human TR gene sequences. The TCRdist pipeline was used in a later analysis to assign CDR3 sequences and most-parsimonious VDJ recombination scenarios. In a later analysis, every TCR beta chain was defined by the combination of its CDR3 amino acid sequence and its V-gene family, and reads without a unique V-gene family were dropped. To address suspected cross-contamination and a sequencing artifact, a later analysis removed some 620 highly shared, low-generation-probability nucleotide sequences. In a later analysis, a clonal expansion index for each public chain was calculated from normalized within-repertoire ranks of inferred template counts. A later analysis computed generation probabilities with a VDJ recombination model fitted to out-of-frame rearrangements, and checked the results against IGoR. A later analysis scored TCR-TCR, TCR-HLA and TCR-CMV co-occurrence with hypergeometric tests, applying a repertoire-size bias correction to TCR pairs. A later analysis estimated false discovery rates by permuting HLA or CMV assignments 20 times. A later analysis grouped co-occurring TCRs with DBSCAN, adding TCRdist sequence similarity when clustering within HLA-allele-positive subsets. Repertoires with fewer than 30,000 or more than 120,000 public chains, plus five repertoires with anomalous nucleotide sharing, were excluded from co-occurrence clustering. TCRdb re-hosts the immuneACCESS table, in-frame sequences only. Its copies lack some clones; in the studies checked, an unresolved V gene accounts for under half of them, and the cause for the rest is not known. V, J and clone size were drawn from that table, and D and trimming were deduced from the DNA. The table for this sample lists roughly 200,000 clones; around 85% of them were counted only once. About 1.7% of the sample lies in the top ten.

The cohort consisted of 666 healthy bone marrow donors. At the time of sampling, every cohort member was nominally healthy, though immune exposures that went unrecorded were likely present. The donor tested CMV seronegative, placing the donor among the 352 seronegative members of the cohort. Each donor provided a peripheral blood sample, and peripheral blood mononuclear cells were used for TCR beta sequencing. Genomic DNA extraction from the blood cell samples was performed with the Qiagen DNeasy Blood Extraction Kit. The cysteine opens and the phenylalanine closes a CDR3 of 13 amino acids. The kept DNA is CDR3 alone, 39 bases in frame from the first base. Germline trimming amounts to 10 bases on V and 4 bases on J, with 6 as the count of junction bases outside the gene matches. In the germline V gene (reference sequence), CDR1 corresponds to MNHEY and CDR2 to SMNVEV.

Sequencing input: PBMCs. The chain is made from TRBV27 and TRBJ2-7; the junction holds 11 bases that match TRBD1. This receptor was taken from a man aged 45 to 65 in good health and CMV-seronegative. The DNA is as follows: TGTGCCACCTCGGACAGGGGGCCTTACGAGCAGTACTTC. Its translation is CATSDRGPYEQYF.